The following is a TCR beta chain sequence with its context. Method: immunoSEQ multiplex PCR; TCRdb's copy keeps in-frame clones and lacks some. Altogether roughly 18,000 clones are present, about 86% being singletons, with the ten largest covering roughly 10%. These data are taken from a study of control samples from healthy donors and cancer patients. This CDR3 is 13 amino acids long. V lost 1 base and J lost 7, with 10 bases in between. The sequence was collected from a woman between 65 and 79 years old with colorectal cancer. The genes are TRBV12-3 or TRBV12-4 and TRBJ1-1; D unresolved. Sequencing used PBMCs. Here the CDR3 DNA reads TGTGCCAGCAGTTTAGGGCAGGCCCTTGAAGCTTTCTTT. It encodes CASSLGQALEAFF.